A single sample gave rise to the 32 T cell receptor beta chains below, sequenced in a study of T-cell reconstitution after alpha-beta-depleted transplantation in children. Molecular barcoding with unique molecular identifiers was used for the TCRbeta library. TCRdb analysed the PCR reads with MiXCR anew, one entry per CDR3 protein. The sample holds around 230,000 distinct CDR3 sequences, approximately 19% seen once. The input for sequencing was PBMCs, mostly from graft donor cells, taken 360 days after TCRalphabeta/CD19-depleted stem cell transplant. The receptor source for this set is a male patient between 2 and 10 years old who had a stem cell transplant for acute lymphoblastic leukemia, so the T cells may come from the graft donor.

The chain uses TRBV7-2 and TRBJ2-5; D ambiguous. V dropped 0 bases and J dropped 7 bases, with 18 bases sitting between them. CDR1 SGHTA and CDR2 FQGNSA come from the germline V gene. CDR3 length: 16 residues. The CDR3 DNA reads as TGTGCCAGCAGCTTAGCGCCGACCTTCCGCCAGGCGACCCAGTACTTC. Amino acid sequence: CASSLAPTFRQATQYF.

This clonotype has just a few counts. The J gene is TRBJ2-7, the V gene TRBV12-3 or TRBV12-4; D call uncertain. This CDR3 is 16 amino acids long. V was clipped by 2 bases and J by 6 bases, with 20 bases between them. CDR3 DNA sequence: TGTGCCAGCAGTTTATCGCGATGGGCCGGCCTTGTCGAGCAGTACTTC. It specifies CASSLSRWAGLVEQYF.

The chain couples TRBV29-1 to TRBJ1-3, with D unclear. The germline V and J ends were trimmed by 3 bases and 1 base, with 4 bases remaining between them. This CDR3 region has 12 residues. Germline V lookup: CDR1 SQVTM, CDR2 ANQGSEA. CDR3 DNA: TGCAGCGTTGAGATTTCTGGAAACACCATATATTTT. Its protein product is CSVEISGNTIYF.

This clonotype was observed a handful of times. The V and J genes are TRBV5-8 and TRBJ2-1; D is possibly TRBD2 (7 bases). This CDR3 spans 15 amino acids. The V end was cut by 3 bases, the J end by 6 bases, with 16 bases between. Germline-derived CDR1 and CDR2 are SGHTS and YDEGEE. The CDR3 nucleotides read TGTGCCAGCAGCTCTGGGGGCGGGAGACTCAATGAGCAGTTCTTC. Its translation is CASSSGGGRLNEQFF.

This CDR3 reads CSAEKSGGSSPLHF. The CDR3 coding sequence is TGCAGTGCCGAGAAGTCCGGGGGATCTTCACCCCTCCACTTT. The chain uses TRBV20-1 and TRBJ1-6; possibly TRBD1 for D (5 bases). V was pared by 6 bases and J by 9 bases, with 18 bases between. The germline CDR1 and CDR2 sequences are DFQATT and SNEGSKA (reference sequence). This CDR3 is built from 14 residues.

The chain employs TRBV14 and TRBJ2-1; tentatively, D is TRBD1 (6 bases). The CDR3 covers 15 residues. V lost 4 bases and J lost 3, with 13 bases in between. Germline V lookup: CDR1 SGHDN, CDR2 FVKESK. The CDR3 coding sequence is TGTGCCAGCAGCCCGATACAGGGTCACTACAATGAGCAGTTCTTC. Its translation is CASSPIQGHYNEQFF.

This rearrangement joins TRBV25-1 to TRBJ2-3; D may be TRBD2 (6 bases). There are 13 residues in the CDR3. Germline lookup yields CDR1 MGHDK and CDR2 SYGVNS. Deletions cut 7 bases from V and 1 base from J, with 9 bases between. The CDR3 coding sequence is TGTGCCAGCAAAGGAGGGGGCACAGATACGCAGTATTTT. Its translation: CASKGGGTDTQYF.

This clonotype came up many times. The chain joins TRBV7-2 to TRBJ2-1; 8 nucleotides align to TRBD2. J lost 3 bases, V lost 5 bases, and 3 bases had no gene match. This CDR3 is built from 14 residues. Looked up from germline, CDR1 is SGHTA and CDR2 is FQGNSA. The CDR3 sequence: CASSPGGGYNEQFF. CDR3 coding DNA: TGTGCCAGCAGCCCCGGGGGGGGCTACAATGAGCAGTTCTTC.

The CDR3 reads CASSAGLQETQYF. The CDR3 DNA reads as TGTGCCAGCAGCGCGGGACTCCAAGAGACCCAGTACTTC. The chain recombines TRBV7-9 with TRBJ2-5, with D possibly TRBD2 on 6 matching bases. The CDR3 is 13 residues long. Germline CDR1 SEHNR, CDR2 FQNEAQ (reference sequence). V was cut by 5 bases and J by 1 base, with 8 bases left in between.

Ten or more counts support this clonotype. This rearrangement joins TRBV20-1 to TRBJ2-1; D unclear. This CDR3 is built from 15 residues. The V and J ends lost 2 bases and 6 bases respectively, with 17 bases between them. The germline V gene has CDR1 DFQATT and CDR2 SNEGSKA (reference sequence). CDR3 amino acids: CSARFLSGTSNEQFF. CDR3 DNA sequence: TGCAGTGCTAGATTTTTGAGTGGAACGTCCAATGAGCAGTTCTTC.

This clonotype was picked up a small number of times. This rearrangement joins TRBV29-1 to TRBJ1-2; D remains ambiguous. V gave up 0 bases and J gave up 9 bases, with 11 bases separating them. The germline CDR1 and CDR2 sequences are SQVTM and ANQGSEA. The CDR3 has 12 amino acids. CDR3 bases: TGCAGCGTTGAAGATATTTGGGGAAGCTACACCTTC. The encoded protein is CSVEDIWGSYTF.

This clonotype was counted ten times or more. This chain connects TRBV5-1 to TRBJ2-7, with 9 bases identical to TRBD1. V lost 2 bases to trimming and J lost 3 bases; unmatched junction nucleotides: 3. This CDR3 comprises 14 residues. The germline V gene encodes CDR1 SGHRS and CDR2 YFSETQ. This chain's CDR3 is CASSFTGGGYEQYF. The DNA for the CDR3 is TGCGCCAGCAGCTTTACAGGGGGCGGCTACGAGCAGTACTTC.

This clonotype was observed a few times. V and J are TRBV6-2 or TRBV6-3 and TRBJ1-5; TRBD1 aligns across 11 bases. Per germline, CDR1 MNHEY and CDR2 SVGEGT. The CDR3 sequence is 18 residues long. V dropped 2 bases and J dropped 4; count of bases not matched to a gene: 10. CDR3 bases: TGTGCCAGCAGTTACATTTCTCCCGGGACAGGGGGAAATCAGCCCCAGCATTTT. Amino acid sequence: CASSYISPGTGGNQPQHF.

This clonotype was seen more than once but under ten times. The V call is TRBV15, the J call TRBJ2-5; 7 nucleotides match TRBD1. CDR1 is LNHNV and CDR2 is YYDKDF in the germline V gene (reference sequence). Trimming took 4 bases from V and 1 from J; bases not matched to a gene: 6. CDR3 length equals 15 residues. CDR3 nucleotide sequence: TGTGCCACCAGCACAGGGGGTCAGGGCCAAGAGACCCAGTACTTC. As protein: CATSTGGQGQETQYF.

The chain uses TRBV20-1 and TRBJ2-7; TRBD1 is a possible D gene (6 bases). The V end was cut by 5 bases, the J end by 2 bases, with 16 bases between. Germline V gene data show CDR1 as DFQATT and CDR2 as SNEGSKA (reference sequence). The CDR3 totals 14 residues. As DNA, the CDR3 is TGCAGTGCTTCAGGGGATTTAGGAACCTACGAGCAGTACTTC. Translated, it gives CSASGDLGTYEQYF.

This clonotype was observed a few times. The rearrangement joins TRBV12-3 or TRBV12-4 to TRBJ2-3, with 7 nucleotides matching TRBD2. With 2 bases clipped from V and 4 bases from J, the junction kept 3 bases outside the gene matches. The CDR3 contains 14 residues. In DNA, the CDR3 is TGTGCCAGCAGTTTATGGACTAGTCCAGATACGCAGTATTTT. Protein sequence: CASSLWTSPDTQYF.

There are a few counts of this clonotype. The genes are TRBV6-2 or TRBV6-3 and TRBJ1-1; D remains ambiguous. Per the germline V gene, CDR1 is MNHEY and CDR2 is SVGEGT. The CDR3 has 13 amino acids. Trimming took 8 bases from V and 0 from J, leaving 10 bases between them. The DNA of the CDR3 is TGTGCCAGCTTGCGGGGTCTGAACACTGAAGCTTTCTTT. It specifies CASLRGLNTEAFF.

This clonotype appeared a few times. The gene calls are TRBV29-1 and TRBJ2-3; D is possibly TRBD1 or TRBD2 (6 bases each). The germline gives CDR1 SQVTM, CDR2 ANQGSEA. V was shortened by 6 bases and J by 1 base, with 17 bases between the two germline ends. The CDR3 runs to 15 residues. The DNA for the CDR3 is TGCAGCGTAAAAAAAGGGGGGCTCGGCACAGATACGCAGTATTTT. This translates into CSVKKGGLGTDTQYF.

CDR3 sequence reads: CSASKEETDTQYF. The DNA of the CDR3 is TGCAGTGCTTCGAAGGAGGAGACAGATACGCAGTATTTT. The genes are TRBV20-1 and TRBJ2-3, with a tentative D call TRBD2 (5 bases). Germline V gene lookup returns CDR1 DFQATT and CDR2 SNEGSKA (reference sequence). Deletions cut 5 bases from V and 3 bases from J, with 12 bases between. The length of the CDR3 is 13 residues.

This clonotype was seen more than once but under ten times. The V call is TRBV28, the J call TRBJ1-2; the match to TRBD1 covers 9 bases. Trimming at V came to 6 bases and at J to 4 bases, leaving 12 bases not matched to a gene. There are 16 residues in the CDR3. From germline, CDR1 is MDHEN and CDR2 SYDVKM. CDR3 residues: CASSTHRQGVSYGYTF. CDR3 sequence (DNA): TGTGCCAGCAGCACACACAGACAGGGGGTTAGCTATGGCTACACCTTC.

The J gene is TRBJ2-2, the V gene TRBV11-3; the D gene is possibly TRBD2 (6 bases). The CDR3 totals 17 residues. Germline lookup yields CDR1 SGHNT and CDR2 YENEEA. V lost 5 bases, J lost 6 bases, and 22 bases lay in between. The CDR3 nucleotides read TGTGCCAGCAGCGCGGGACTTAGCGGTCGGGAGTCCGGGGAGCTGTTTTTT. It codes for CASSAGLSGRESGELFF.

J is TRBJ2-4 and V is TRBV15; D is unresolved. The CDR3 has 11 residues. Germline CDR1 is LNHNV and CDR2 is YYDKDF (reference sequence). Trimming shortened V by 11 bases and J by 7 bases, and 12 bases separated the two germline ends. DNA for the CDR3: TGTGCCGCAAGGTACGGGAACATTCAGTACTTC. It yields the protein CAARYGNIQYF.

The V call is TRBV5-1, the J call TRBJ2-1; 11 nucleotides match TRBD2. The V gene end was trimmed by 0 bases and the J gene end by 6 bases; junction bases not matched to a gene: 2. The length of the CDR3 is 15 residues. Germline assignment: CDR1 SGHRS and CDR2 YFSETQ. Here the CDR3 reads CASSLASGGPNEQFF. CDR3 nucleotides: TGCGCCAGCAGCTTGGCTAGCGGGGGGCCCAATGAGCAGTTCTTC.

V gene TRBV6-2 or TRBV6-3 combines with J gene TRBJ2-1; 10 nucleotides align to TRBD1. Germline CDR1 reads MNHEY; CDR2 reads SVGEGT. The trim removed 2 bases at V and 6 bases at J, leaving 4 bases unmatched. The CDR3 totals 15 residues. The CDR3 DNA reads as TGTGCCAGCAGTTACGACGGGACAGGGGTCAATGAGCAGTTCTTC. Translating gives CASSYDGTGVNEQFF.

V and J are TRBV7-9 and TRBJ1-2, with 7 bases lining up with TRBD1. This CDR3 region has 15 residues. The germline gives CDR1 SEHNR, CDR2 FQNEAQ (reference sequence). Losses at the gene ends were 5 bases for V and 8 bases for J; bases not matched to a gene: 14. The CDR3 loop reads CASSVRDRGVEGYTF. The CDR3 nucleotides are TGTGCCAGCAGCGTCCGGGACAGAGGTGTTGAGGGCTACACCTTC. The variable domain in full, with the rest retrieved from reference TRBV7-9 and TRBJ1-2, is DTGVSQNPRHKITKRGQNVTFRCDPISEHNRLYWYRQTLGQGPEFLTYFQNEAQLEKSRLLSDRFSAERPKGSFSTLEIQRTEQGDSAMYLCASSVRDRGVEGYTFGSGTRLTVV.

The V gene is TRBV20-1, the J gene TRBJ1-2, with TRBD1 matching over 7 bases. From germline, CDR1 is DFQATT and CDR2 SNEGSKA (reference sequence). This CDR3 comprises 15 residues. V shed 2 bases and J 7 bases; nucleotides not matched to a gene: 13. CDR3 bases: TGCAGTGCTAGAACCCTAGACAGGGTGTCTGCTGGCTACACCTTC. This encodes CSARTLDRVSAGYTF.

This clonotype was detected a few times. The chain joins TRBV29-1 to TRBJ1-5; maybe TRBD1 (6 bases). Germline V lookup: CDR1 SQVTM, CDR2 ANQGSEA. V was cut by 1 base and J by 9 bases, with 13 bases left in between. CDR3 length: 13 amino acids. CDR3 residues: CSVEGRGGGPQHF. CDR3 nucleotide sequence: TGCAGCGTTGAAGGTAGGGGAGGGGGGCCCCAGCATTTT.

The chain links TRBV5-1 to TRBJ2-7; 9 positions agree with TRBD1. Trimming cost V 4 bases and J 5 bases; bases outside gene matches: 7. The V gene's germline CDR1 is SGHRS and CDR2 YFSETQ. The CDR3 sequence is 14 residues long. The CDR3 DNA follows: TGCGCCAGCAGCGCGAGGACAGGGGTTAACGAGCAGTACTTC. Encoded protein: CASSARTGVNEQYF.

This clonotype was seen a few times. The chain joins TRBV21-1 to TRBJ1-2. TRBV21-1 corresponds to a pseudogene. The CDR3 runs to 14 residues. The CDR3 here is CASSNNSSYYGYTF. The CDR3 coding sequence is TGTGCCAGCAGCAACAACAGCAGTTACTATGGCTACACCTTC.

The chain uses TRBV5-1 and TRBJ2-3, with D tentatively TRBD1 or TRBD2 (5 bases each). In germline, CDR1 is SGHRS, CDR2 YFSETQ. V lost 4 bases to trimming and J lost 5 bases, with 20 bases between them. This CDR3 has 16 residues. CDR3: CASSPRGPAYVDTQYF. In nucleotides, the CDR3 is TGCGCCAGCAGCCCCCGGGGCCCCGCTTATGTAGATACGCAGTATTTT. Variable domain in full (rest from reference TRBV5-1 and TRBJ2-3): KAGVTQTPRYLIKTRGQQVTLSCSPISGHRSVSWYQQTPGQGLQFLFEYFSETQRNKGNFPGRFSGRQFSNSRSEMNVSTLELGDSALYLCASSPRGPAYVDTQYFGPGTRLTVL.

The gene calls are TRBV6-5 and TRBJ2-4, with 7 positions matching TRBD2. This CDR3 comprises 14 residues. Germline lookup yields CDR1 MNHEY and CDR2 SVGAGI. Unmatched junction bases numbered 4, after V lost 3 bases and J lost 5 bases. The CDR3 sequence is CASSYSAGENIQYF. The CDR3 region has the DNA TGTGCCAGCAGTTATTCTGCGGGGGAAAACATTCAGTACTTC.

The chain couples TRBV5-1 to TRBJ2-3; possible D gene TRBD2, 6 bases. Germline lookup yields CDR1 SGHRS and CDR2 YFSETQ. CDR3 length equals 20 residues. V was cut by 1 base and J by 0 bases, with 24 bases left in between. The CDR3 protein is CASSLSEGFGGITSTDTQYF. The CDR3 DNA is TGCGCCAGCAGCTTGTCCGAGGGTTTTGGCGGGATAACTAGCACAGATACGCAGTATTTT.